This T cell receptor (beta chain) was found in a study of cytomegalovirus exposure and HLA in healthy donors. Overall study: Earlier findings included some 100 million unique TCR beta sequences obtained from 150 million to 200 million T cells. Around 77% of approximately 400 genotyped donors fell in the Caucasian-associated ancestry cluster.

PCR amplification relied on 60 Vbeta primers (plus 13 Jbeta primers). Data came from immunoSEQ multiplex PCR; TCRdb stores just in-frame clones and leaves some out. The sample lists 120,000 to 150,000 clones; about 61% were seen once. Findings and caveats of the study: On later analysis, the bulk of CMV-associated TCR beta chains appeared to be HLA-restricted. According to the study, roughly 180 TCR beta chains were cytomegalovirus-associated.

For this clone: No antigen is known for it.

The J segment lost 6 bases and the V segment lost 6 bases, leaving 14 bases of the junction unmatched. Germline V gene data show CDR1 as SGDLS and CDR2 as YYNGEE. The CDR3 has 16 amino acids. The material sequenced was PBMCs. The chain couples TRBV9 to TRBJ2-1; TRBD2 matches at 8 bases. This receptor was obtained from a male donor in good health and CMV-seronegative. The CDR3 DNA follows: TGTGCCAGCACCGCGAGCCCGGGGGGGCCGCGCAATGAGCAGTTCTTC. Protein product: CASTASPGGPRNEQFF.